Following are 13 T cell receptor beta chains from one sample sequenced in a study of T cell changes during pregnancy in multiple sclerosis. Here immunoSEQ multiplex PCR was the method, and the copy in TCRdb shows in-frame clones only, minus some. The table records some 81,000 clones, 89% of them present only once. The material was peripheral blood, obtained before pregnancy. The receptors were gathered from a female donor with multiple sclerosis, enrolled in a pregnancy study.

This sequence joins TRBV5-6 and TRBJ1-4; a weak D match, TRBD1 (5 bases). Trimming shortened V by 0 bases and J by 7 bases, and 16 bases separated the two germline ends. The CDR3 contains 16 residues. The germline V gene encodes CDR1 SGHDT and CDR2 YYEEEE. The DNA of the CDR3 is TGTGCCAGCAGCTTGGGTCCGACAGCTAAGTCTGAAAAACTGTTTTTT. Translation gives CASSLGPTAKSEKLFF. The full variable domain, in which reference TRBV5-6 and TRBJ1-4 provide the parts outside the CDR3, is DAGVTQSPTHLIKTRGQQVTLRCSPKSGHDTVSWYQQALGQGPQFIFQYYEEEERQRGNFPDRFSGHQFPNYSSELNVNALLLGDSALYLCASSLGPTAKSEKLFFGSGTQLSVL.

The chain couples TRBV9 to TRBJ1-3; TRBD1 agrees at 9 bases. This CDR3 is 17 amino acids long. V lost 0 bases and J lost 4; bases outside the gene matches: 8. From germline, CDR1 is SGDLS and CDR2 YYNGEE. CDR3 coding DNA: TGTGCCAGCAGCGTAGTCGCACAGGGGGCAGTAGGAAACACCATATATTTT. Protein sequence: CASSVVAQGAVGNTIYF.

The gene calls are TRBV5-4 and TRBJ1-1; TRBD1 agrees at 10 bases. The CDR3 covers 14 residues. The junction had 7 bases not matched to a gene; V was cut back by 4 bases and J by 7 bases. Germline lookup yields CDR1 SGHNT and CDR2 YYREEE (reference sequence). The CDR3 region is CASSQGQGFGEAFF. CDR3 DNA: TGTGCCAGCAGCCAGGGACAGGGGTTTGGTGAAGCTTTCTTT.

This chain connects TRBV5-1 to TRBJ2-5; TRBD1 is a possible D gene (7 bases). V dropped 1 base and J dropped 4 bases, with 11 bases sitting between them. The CDR3 covers 14 residues. Germline V gene data show CDR1 as SGHRS and CDR2 as YFSETQ. The CDR3 DNA sequence: TGCGCCAGCAGCTTGTGGCAGGGGGGAGAGACCCAGTACTTC. Residues: CASSLWQGGETQYF.

The chain is built from TRBV2 and TRBJ1-1; D ambiguous. Trimming took off 8 bases at V and 5 bases at J, with 15 bases between the two ends. This CDR3 is 13 amino acids long. Germline V CDR1 and CDR2: SNHLY, FYNNEI. The CDR3 nucleotides are TGTGCCAGCGCTATGGAGAGAAGGACTGAAGCTTTCTTT. Protein: CASAMERRTEAFF.

This clone occurred once. The chain joins TRBV10-3 to TRBJ2-7; 7 bases align to TRBD2. The CDR3 sequence is 14 residues long. Unmatched junction bases numbered 4, after V lost 4 bases and J lost 1 base. CDR1 and CDR2 (germline): ENHRY, SYGVKD. The CDR3 is CAISGYGGSYEQYF. The DNA of the CDR3 is TGTGCCATCAGTGGCTACGGGGGGTCCTACGAGCAGTACTTC.

This clone was observed a single time. This chain joins TRBV6-5 and TRBJ1-5; no firm D call. With 4 bases removed from V and 5 bases from J, the gap between germline ends came to 6 bases. This CDR3 comprises 12 residues. Germline CDR1 and CDR2: MNHEY and SVGAGI. CDR3 bases: TGTGCCAGCAGTTCCCGAGATCAGCCCCAGCATTTT. Its translation is CASSSRDQPQHF.

The rearrangement uses TRBV6-5 and TRBJ1-4; D ambiguous. Trimming removed 6 bases from V and 6 bases from J, with 17 bases in between. The CDR3 contains 15 residues. CDR1 is MNHEY, CDR2 SVGAGI, per germline. The chain's CDR3 is CASSASPLGDEKLFF. CDR3 sequence (DNA): TGTGCCAGCAGCGCTTCGCCCCTCGGGGATGAAAAACTGTTTTTT.

The V gene is TRBV9, the J gene TRBJ2-1, with TRBD1 identical over 9 bases. The V gene end was trimmed by 3 bases and the J gene end by 8 bases; junction bases not matched to a gene: 9. The germline gives CDR1 SGDLS, CDR2 YYNGEE. The CDR3 is made up of 15 amino acids. In DNA form, the CDR3 reads TGTGCCAGCAGCGGACCCGGGACAGGGAACGATGAGCAGTTCTTC. This codes for CASSGPGTGNDEQFF. Filled out from reference TRBV9 and TRBJ2-1, the complete variable domain reads DSGVTQTPKHLITATGQRVTLRCSPRSGDLSVYWYQQSLDQGLQFLIQYYNGEERAKGNILERFSAQQFPDLHSELNLSSLELGDSALYFCASSGPGTGNDEQFFGPGTRLTVL.

The chain uses TRBV7-9 and TRBJ2-3; 13 bases are shared with TRBD2. Germline CDR1 reads SEHNR; CDR2 reads FQNEAQ (reference sequence). Unmatched junction bases numbered 4, after V lost 5 bases and J lost 2 bases. This CDR3 comprises 16 residues. CDR3 DNA: TGTGCCAGCAGCCAGACTAGCGGGGGGTACACAGATACGCAGTATTTT. It codes for CASSQTSGGYTDTQYF.

The gene calls are TRBV30 and TRBJ2-1; the match to TRBD1 covers 9 bases. V shed 3 bases and J 7 bases; nucleotides not matched to a gene: 4. The CDR3 length is 13 residues. Germline V gene sequence: CDR1 GTSNPN, CDR2 SVGIG (reference sequence). The CDR3 loop reads CAWRRTGVNEQFF. The CDR3 DNA follows: TGTGCCTGGAGAAGGACAGGGGTGAATGAGCAGTTCTTC.

This chain uses TRBV5-1 with TRBJ1-1, with D maybe TRBD1 (6 bases). The CDR3 length is 15 residues. From germline, CDR1 is SGHRS and CDR2 YFSETQ. V lost 4 bases and J lost 5, with 18 bases in between. This CDR3 is CASSPWGPSKTEAFF. In DNA, the CDR3 is TGCGCCAGCAGCCCGTGGGGGCCCAGCAAGACTGAAGCTTTCTTT.

The chain is built from TRBV6-5 and TRBJ1-1; D is ambiguous. The CDR3 runs 13 residues. CDR1 is MNHEY and CDR2 is SVGAGI in the germline V gene. Trimming shortened V by 4 bases and J by 5 bases, and 11 bases separated the two germline ends. CDR3: CASSWVGETEAFF. The CDR3 coding sequence is TGTGCCAGCAGTTGGGTCGGGGAAACTGAAGCTTTCTTT.